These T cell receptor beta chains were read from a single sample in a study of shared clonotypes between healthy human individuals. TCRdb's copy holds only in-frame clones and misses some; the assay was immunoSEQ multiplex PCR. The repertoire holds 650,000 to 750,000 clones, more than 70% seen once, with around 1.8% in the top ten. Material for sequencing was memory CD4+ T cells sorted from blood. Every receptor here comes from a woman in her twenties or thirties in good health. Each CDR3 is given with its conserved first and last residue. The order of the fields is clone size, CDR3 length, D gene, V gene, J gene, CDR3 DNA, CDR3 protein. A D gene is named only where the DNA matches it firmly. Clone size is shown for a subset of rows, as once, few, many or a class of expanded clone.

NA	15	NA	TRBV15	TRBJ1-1	TGTGCCACCAGCAGAGAGCCGGGCGGAGGAGCTGAAGCTTTCTTT	CATSREPGGGAEAFF
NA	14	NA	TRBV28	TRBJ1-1	TGTGCCAGCAGTTTAGGTGGTGGACACACTGAAGCTTTCTTT	CASSLGGGHTEAFF
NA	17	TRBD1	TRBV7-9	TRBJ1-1	TGTGCCAGCAGCCCCGGGCAGGGGGCGTCCAGGCGGACTGAAGCTTTCTTT	CASSPGQGASRRTEAFF
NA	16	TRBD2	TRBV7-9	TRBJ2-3	TGTGCCAGCTCCGGGACTAGCGGCTTTAGCACAGATACGCAGTATTTT	CASSGTSGFSTDTQYF
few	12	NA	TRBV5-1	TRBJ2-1	TGCGCCAGCAGCCCTTACGGGAATGAGCAGTTCTTC	CASSPYGNEQFF
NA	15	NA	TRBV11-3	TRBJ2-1	TGTGCCAGCAGCTTAGGGGCGAGCCCCTACAATGAGCAGTTCTTC	CASSLGASPYNEQFF
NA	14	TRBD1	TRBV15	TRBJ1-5	TGTGCCACCAGCAGAGAACAGGGGGATCAGCCCCAGCATTTT	CATSREQGDQPQHF
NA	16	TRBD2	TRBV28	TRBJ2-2	TGTGCCAGCACTGATAGCGGGAGAGCGAACACCGGGGAGCTGTTTTTT	CASTDSGRANTGELFF
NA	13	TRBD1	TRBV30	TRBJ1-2	TGTGCCTGGGAGGGACAGGGGAGCTATGGCTACACCTTC	CAWEGQGSYGYTF
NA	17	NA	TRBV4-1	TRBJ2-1	TGCGCCAGCAGCCAAGATCATATTCGGGGGACGTTGCATGAGCAGTTCTTC	CASSQDHIRGTLHEQFF
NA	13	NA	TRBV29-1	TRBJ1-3	TGCAGCGTTGATGCAGGAGGAGGAAACACCATATATTTT	CSVDAGGGNTIYF
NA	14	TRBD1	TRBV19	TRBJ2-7	TGTGCCAGTAGTAGGGGGACAGGGGACTACGAGCAGTACTTC	CASSRGTGDYEQYF
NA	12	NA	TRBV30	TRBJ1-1	TGTGCCTGGGAGGGACTGAACACTGAAGCTTTCTTT	CAWEGLNTEAFF